This T cell receptor beta chain was recovered during a study of human T cells and chemical hapten exposure. About the research overall: Readings were taken at 6 days from patch tests that had applied 0.01% DPC to the upper back.

In the case of this clonotype: A read error is possible here, since a much larger clone lies one base away.

Germline-derived CDR1 and CDR2 are SGHTA and FQGTGA. The CDR3 extends over 16 amino acids. J gave up 12 bases and V 4 bases, and 17 bases lay outside the gene matches. As for time point: pre-sensitization, week 0. The treatment denotes: therapeutic diphenylcyclopropenone sensitization with weekly scalp DPC. Unfractionated whole blood was the source of the extracted total RNA. TCRdb reprocessed the RACE reads via MiXCR and lists one record per CDR3 protein. The table lists fewer than 45,000 distinct CDR3 sequences, less than 15% of them singletons. Source: whole blood, taken in connection with sensitization to the hapten diphenylcyclopropenone (DPC). The source is a woman between 35 and 50 years old with alopecia areata. Some clones in this sample may be carry-over from other donors' samples. The chain uses TRBV7-3 and TRBJ1-1, with 10 bases identical to TRBD1. The CDR3 region is CASSSHRLTGGEETFF. In DNA form, the CDR3 reads TGTGCCAGCAGCTCGCACCGACTGACAGGGGGCGAGGAAACTTTCTTT.